The clone carrying this T cell receptor beta chain was observed at least ten times. Its antigen is unknown. The data are from a study of T cells in Graves' hyperthyroidism and ophthalmopathy. The study excluded patients with uncontrolled infection, other autoimmune disease, pregnancy or lactation. Template material for amplifying TCR beta CDR3 regions consisted of RNA transcripts. The study used the HTBI primer set for a first-round RT-PCR of the TCR CDR3. One entry per CDR3 protein results from TCRdb running MiXCR on the multiplex PCR reads. Of roughly 350,000 distinct CDR3 sequences listed, approximately 14% were seen once; the top ten hold about 20%. The J segment lost 0 bases and the V segment lost 5 bases, leaving 6 bases of the junction unmatched. Per germline, CDR1 KGHSH and CDR2 LQKENI. This CDR3 is built from 15 residues. Study-level findings and limits: Most expanded thyroid clonotypes above 0.001 also appeared in blood.

This clonotype was obtained from a woman in her thirties with Graves' ophthalmopathy. Specimen: blood. The chain is built from TRBV18 and TRBJ2-5, with 7 bases fitting TRBD2. The CDR3 sequence is CASSSRDYNQETQYF. Here the CDR3 DNA reads TGTGCCAGCTCATCCCGGGACTACAACCAAGAGACCCAGTACTTC. Looking up the rest from reference TRBV18 and TRBJ2-5 gives the full variable domain: NAGVMQNPRHLVRRRGQEARLRCSPMKGHSHVYWYRQLPEEGLKFMVYLQKENIIDESGMPKERFSAEFPKEGPSILRIQQVVRGDSAAYFCASSSRDYNQETQYFGPGTRLLVL.